These 22 T cell receptor beta chains share one sample of origin, sequenced in a study of blood T cell repertoires in COVID-19. Generated by immunoSEQ multiplex PCR, the TCRdb table keeps only in-frame clones and is missing some. The sample contains roughly 68,000 clones, around 80% of which appear only once. The specimen was peripheral blood. These receptors were collected from a human donor in a cohort sampled during active COVID-19.

The V call is TRBV7-6, the J call TRBJ2-7; perhaps TRBD2 as D (6 bases). Looked up from germline, CDR1 is SGHVS and CDR2 is FNYEAQ. The germline V and J ends were trimmed by 1 base and 4 bases, with 11 bases remaining between them. The CDR3 sequence is 14 residues long. This chain's CDR3 is CASSLGPTRYEQYF. DNA for the CDR3: TGTGCCAGCAGCTTAGGCCCGACTAGGTACGAGCAGTACTTC.

The V and J genes are TRBV6-4 and TRBJ2-3; a possible D gene is TRBD2 (5 bases). In germline, CDR1 is MRHNA, CDR2 SNTAGT. With 5 bases removed from V and 2 bases from J, the gap between germline ends came to 17 bases. The CDR3 spans 16 residues. DNA of the CDR3: TGTGCCAGCAGTTCTCTTTCGGGGTCCCCCACAGATACGCAGTATTTT. It specifies CASSSLSGSPTDTQYF.

This clone was detected only once. This sequence joins TRBV7-3 and TRBJ2-1; TRBD2 might be the D (6 bases). Deletions cut 5 bases from V and 6 bases from J, with 26 bases between. The CDR3 sequence is 18 residues long. Germline V lookup: CDR1 SGHTA, CDR2 FQGTGA. CDR3 DNA sequence: TGTGCCAGCAGCCTACACGGGGGACCGAGACTAGACGTCAATGAGCAGTTCTTC. Translation: CASSLHGGPRLDVNEQFF.

The gene calls are TRBV6-2 or TRBV6-3 and TRBJ1-5; D possibly corresponds to TRBD1 (6 bases). This CDR3 has 17 residues. Germline CDR1 is MNHEY and CDR2 is SVGEGT. Trimming left V 0 bases short and J 4 bases short, with 16 bases between. The CDR3: CASSYSAGAPGNQPQHF. CDR3 nucleotide sequence: TGTGCCAGCAGTTACTCGGCGGGGGCCCCTGGGAATCAGCCCCAGCATTTT.

This sequence joins TRBV11-3 and TRBJ2-1; 8 bases match TRBD2. Germline V gene data show CDR1 as SGHNT and CDR2 as YENEEA. V shed 2 bases, J shed 0 bases, and the junction held 0 bases outside the gene matches. This CDR3 comprises 15 residues. CDR3 in DNA: TGTGCCAGCAGCTTAAGCGGGAGCTCCTACAATGAGCAGTTCTTC. Encoded protein: CASSLSGSSYNEQFF.

The chain couples TRBV11-2 to TRBJ1-2; the match to TRBD1 covers 8 bases. Germline loops: CDR1 SGHAT, CDR2 FQNNGV. The CDR3 runs 17 residues. With V trimmed by 5 bases and J by 2 bases, 13 bases remained unmatched. The CDR3 reads CASSGGRLTGENYGYTF. The CDR3 DNA reads as TGTGCCAGCAGCGGGGGGCGCTTGACAGGGGAGAACTATGGCTACACCTTC. The full variable domain, completed using reference TRBV11-2 and TRBJ1-2, is EAGVAQSPRYKIIEKRQSVAFWCNPISGHATLYWYQQILGQGPKLLIQFQNNGVVDDSQLPKDRFSAERLKGVDSTLKIQPAKLEDSAVYLCASSGGRLTGENYGYTFGSGTRLTVV.

This clone was picked up a small number of times. This sequence joins TRBV7-9 and TRBJ2-7; 7 bases are a match to TRBD2. CDR1 is SEHNR and CDR2 is FQNEAQ in the germline V gene (reference sequence). The trim removed 3 bases at V and 0 bases at J, leaving 17 bases unmatched. The CDR3 sequence is 19 residues long. CDR3: CASSFPRTGTTLSSYEQYF. The CDR3 DNA sequence: TGTGCCAGCAGCTTTCCTAGAACCGGGACTACCCTGAGCTCCTACGAGCAGTACTTC.

The chain links TRBV4-1 to TRBJ1-1; maybe TRBD1 (5 bases). CDR3 length: 15 residues. Germline lookup yields CDR1 MGHRA and CDR2 YSYEKL. Trimming removed 3 bases from V and 1 base from J, with 12 bases in between. CDR3 nucleotide sequence: TGCGCCAGCAGCCATACCGACAGAGAGAACACTGAAGCTTTCTTT. The encoded protein is CASSHTDRENTEAFF.

The CDR3 region has the DNA TGTGCCAGCAGTGATCTTCTATCAGGCAGGGACTATAATTCACCCCTCCACTTT. Translation: CASSDLLSGRDYNSPLHF. This chain connects TRBV6-1 to TRBJ1-6, with D maybe TRBD1 (5 bases). The CDR3 consists of 18 residues. The V gene lost 3 bases and the J gene lost 3 bases, with 18 bases spanning the gap. The germline V gene encodes CDR1 MNHNS and CDR2 SASEGT.

The chain joins TRBV13 to TRBJ2-2; 9 bases agree with TRBD1. The CDR3 contains 15 residues. V was pared by 2 bases and J by 2 bases, with 0 bases of the junction left unmatched. Germline CDR1 is PRHDT and CDR2 is FYEKMQ (reference sequence). CDR3 in amino acids: CASSLTGGNTGELFF. The CDR3 bases are TGTGCCAGCAGCTTAACAGGGGGCAACACCGGGGAGCTGTTTTTT.

The V call is TRBV5-4, the J call TRBJ1-1; TRBD1 is a possible D gene (5 bases). This CDR3 region has 15 residues. Germline loops: CDR1 SGHNT, CDR2 YYREEE (reference sequence). V dropped 9 bases and J dropped 1 base, with 19 bases sitting between them. The CDR3 nucleotides read TGTGCCAACCAAATCGGAAATGGGGCGAACACTGAAGCTTTCTTT. It is translated as CANQIGNGANTEAFF. Looking up the rest from reference TRBV5-4 and TRBJ1-1 gives the full variable domain: ETGVTQSPTHLIKTRGQQVTLRCSSQSGHNTVSWYQQALGQGPQFIFQYYREEENGRGNFPPRFSGLQFPNYSSELNVNALELDDSALYLCANQIGNGANTEAFFGQGTRLTVV.

This clone was observed once. The rearrangement links TRBV28 to TRBJ1-4, with D perhaps matching TRBD1 (6 bases). Germline loops: CDR1 MDHEN, CDR2 SYDVKM. This CDR3 is built from 14 residues. V lost 7 bases and J lost 7, with 16 bases in between. CDR3: CASTVTGYGEKLFF. The CDR3 coding sequence is TGTGCCAGCACCGTGACAGGCTACGGTGAAAAACTGTTTTTT.

The chain carries TRBV7-2 and TRBJ2-7; 11 bases are shared with TRBD1. Per germline, CDR1 SGHTA and CDR2 FQGNSA. The CDR3 consists of 15 residues. Losses at the gene ends were 1 base for V and 7 bases for J; bases not matched to a gene: 6. CDR3 nucleotide sequence: TGTGCCAGCAGCTTAGGCGGACAGGGGGCGCGGGAGCAGTACTTC. It specifies CASSLGGQGAREQYF.

The genes are TRBV4-3 and TRBJ1-2; 8 positions match TRBD1. The CDR3 loop spans 15 amino acids. J gave up 7 bases and V 2 bases, and 9 bases lay outside the gene matches. The germline V gene encodes CDR1 LGHNA and CDR2 YSLEER. CDR3 residues: CASSQSPQGAPGYTF. Here the CDR3 DNA reads TGCGCCAGCAGCCAATCACCCCAGGGGGCCCCTGGCTACACCTTC.

This clone was detected a few times. This rearrangement joins TRBV28 to TRBJ2-3; 10 bases align to TRBD2. The CDR3 extends over 16 amino acids. V trimming: 4 bases; J trimming: 4 bases; junction bases outside the gene matches: 8. Germline CDR1 is MDHEN and CDR2 is SYDVKM. CDR3: CASSSSGLASADTQYF. The CDR3, as DNA: TGTGCCAGCAGTTCCTCGGGACTAGCGAGCGCAGATACGCAGTATTTT.

The chain has TRBV9 and TRBJ2-1, with D tentatively TRBD2 (5 bases). V lost 3 bases to trimming and J lost 6 bases, with 10 bases between them. The CDR3 sequence is 13 residues long. Germline lookup yields CDR1 SGDLS and CDR2 YYNGEE. Written as DNA, the CDR3 is TGTGCCAGCAGCGCTACAAGCGGCAATGAGCAGTTCTTC. It specifies CASSATSGNEQFF.

The V call is TRBV2, the J call TRBJ2-1; 7 bases fit TRBD1. The germline V gene encodes CDR1 SNHLY and CDR2 FYNNEI. The CDR3 is 18 amino acids. V shed 0 bases, J shed 1 base, and the junction held 9 bases outside the gene matches. The CDR3 protein is CASSEALQGVMSYNEQFF. The CDR3 nucleotides read TGTGCCAGCAGTGAAGCGCTTCAGGGGGTGATGTCCTACAATGAGCAGTTCTTC.

This sequence joins TRBV20-1 and TRBJ2-3, with 7 bases fitting TRBD1. Germline V lookup: CDR1 DFQATT, CDR2 SNEGSKA (reference sequence). J gave up 3 bases and V 3 bases, and 9 bases lay outside the gene matches. This CDR3 has 15 amino acids. The CDR3 protein is CSASQQGKVTDTQYF. CDR3 nucleotide sequence: TGCAGTGCTAGTCAACAGGGGAAGGTAACAGATACGCAGTATTTT.

This sequence joins TRBV5-1 and TRBJ2-1, with 9 bases matching TRBD1. V shed 5 bases and J 3 bases; nucleotides not matched to a gene: 6. The CDR3 loop spans 15 amino acids. Germline CDR1 is SGHRS and CDR2 is YFSETQ. Here the CDR3 DNA reads TGCGCCAGCAGGCAGACGGGACAGGGCTACAATGAGCAGTTCTTC. Amino acid sequence: CASRQTGQGYNEQFF.

V and J are TRBV19 and TRBJ2-7; D is perhaps TRBD2 (6 bases). The CDR3 contains 15 residues. The V gene's germline CDR1 is LNHDA and CDR2 SQIVND (reference sequence). V was trimmed by 0 bases and J by 6 bases, leaving 15 bases between them. CDR3 amino acids: CASSIELGLEGEQYF. The CDR3, as DNA: TGTGCCAGTAGTATAGAACTAGGGCTGGAGGGCGAGCAGTACTTC.

The chain recombines TRBV4-2 with TRBJ2-5; D perhaps matches TRBD2 (6 bases). This CDR3 spans 16 amino acids. V gave up 3 bases and J gave up 4 bases, with 18 bases separating them. Germline CDR1 reads LGHNA; CDR2 reads YNFKEQ. The CDR3 DNA is TGTGCCAGCAGCCATGGGGGTAGGCGGGAAGCAGAGACCCAGTACTTC. It specifies CASSHGGRREAETQYF.

The rearrangement uses TRBV30 and TRBJ2-2; D possibly matches TRBD1 or TRBD2 (5 bases each). The CDR3 totals 11 residues. Trimming took 8 bases from V and 5 from J, leaving 9 bases between them. The V gene's germline CDR1 is GTSNPN and CDR2 SVGIG (reference sequence). The DNA of the CDR3 is TGTGCCGGGACGGGGACCGGGGAGCTGTTTTTT. It codes for CAGTGTGELFF.